The rows below give T cell receptor beta chains drawn from one sample of a study of cytomegalovirus exposure and HLA in healthy donors. Using immunoSEQ multiplex PCR, the repertoire was profiled, and TCRdb retains in-frame clones only, with some absent. The sample shows about 180,000 clones, roughly 77% of them seen only once. What was sequenced was PBMCs. The receptors here all came from a woman in her 30s in good health and CMV-seropositive. CDR3s include the opening cysteine and the closing phenylalanine or tryptophan. Some rows have no size entry. The others give once, few or many, or a class for an expanded clone.

TRBV27 . CASSPRTSLNIQYF
TRBV28 few CASSLQGLSDQHF
TRBV4-1 . CASSQGGTVAYEQYF
TRBV6-1 . CASSEAGTSGGSSYEQYF
TRBV27 few CAAGSSLHYGYTF
TRBV4-2 . CASSQASGFFTGELFF
TRBV9 few CASSVALDQGGYTF
TRBV5-1 . CASSLDGYNEQFF
TRBV10-2 few CASGSGQSVTEAFF
TRBV14 . CASSQTGTDNSPLHF
TRBV14 . CASSLTTGYREKLFF
TRBV29-1 . CSVSLTGFSYEQYF
TRBV2 . CASIGTSEETQYF
TRBV2 . CASSRASGTETQYF
TRBV6-5 . CASSYYQGDTEAFF
TRBV9 . CASSVEGENYGYTF
TRBV5-4 . CASSLGRRGAGTGELFF
TRBV28 . CASSLMGLGVRYGYTF
TRBV28 . CASSLKGWYSPLHF
TRBV6-1 . CASSTQGARYEQYF
TRBV5-1 . CASSLAGGTDSYEQYF
TRBV7-6 few CASSLPPGAGELFF
TRBV28 . CASSAPGVFGYTF
TRBV2 . CASRGTGLASPLHF
TRBV19 . CASTNDRGLSQPQHF
TRBV9 . CASGERDTLSTDTQYF
TRBV28 . CATQTPEKLFF
TRBV4-2 . CASSYGRLAGVHEQYF
TRBV5-4 few CASSLAYYGVETQYF
TRBV6-5 . CASTRLLGDGYTF
TRBV27 . CASTHLGPTNEKLFF
TRBV19 once CASSPSAGLSSYEQYF
TRBV21-1 . CASSKKGQGSLGLYGYTF
TRBV18 . CASSDPTLLAAGLYSNQPQHF
TRBV21-1 . CASSKEAPLAGGPIDEQFF
TRBV5-1 . CASSPGTGVNSPLHF
TRBV2 . CASKESSGGYGYTF
TRBV29-1 . CSIRRTGGNTGELFF
TRBV27 few CASSSLPRRGPNEKLFF
TRBV5-1 . CASSLEAGEQYF
TRBV10-2 . CASSESRVEQETQYF
TRBV4-2 . CASSQRDGDFPYEQYF
TRBV30 . CAWSEGDRVTNEKLFF
TRBV7-9 once CASSSTGGDTQYF
TRBV6-5 . CASSPSRSGYKQYF
TRBV28 . CASVSGQGGGTNEKLFF
TRBV7-6 . CASSLQGAYGYTF
TRBV19 . CASSIRDRRREKLFF
TRBV11-2 . CASSLGLRRANTEAFF
TRBV9 . CASSVGVWDQGGGETQYF
TRBV9 once CASSASGTSGPDTQYF